Sequencing of this T cell receptor (beta chain) was carried out in a study of T cell changes during pregnancy in multiple sclerosis. Libraries were prepared by immunoSEQ multiplex PCR; TCRdb keeps only in-frame clonotypes and omits some of them. The sample shows around 79,000 clones, about 89% of them seen only once. V gave up 6 bases and J gave up 2 bases, with 9 bases separating them. The CDR3 sequence is 12 residues long. The germline V gene has CDR1 SGHRS and CDR2 YFSETQ. Sequences were derived from CD4+ T cells from peripheral blood mononuclear cells, sampled in the second trimester of pregnancy. The J gene is TRBJ2-7, the V gene TRBV5-1; D gene uncertain. This sequence originates from a female donor with multiple sclerosis, enrolled in a pregnancy study. The CDR3 region is CASTSSAYEQYF. The CDR3 DNA follows: TGCGCCAGCACTAGTTCCGCCTACGAGCAGTACTTC. Full variable domain (missing parts from reference TRBV5-1 and TRBJ2-7): KAGVTQTPRYLIKTRGQQVTLSCSPISGHRSVSWYQQTPGQGLQFLFEYFSETQRNKGNFPGRFSGRQFSNSRSEMNVSTLELGDSALYLCASTSSAYEQYFGPGTRLTVT.